The 27 T cell receptor beta chains below were found in one sample sequenced in a study of control samples from healthy donors and cancer patients (dated by TCRdb to between 2020 and 2021). Library method: the immunoSEQ multiplex PCR assay. TCRdb obtained this table from immuneACCESS and retained in-frame rearrangements with V and J assigned. These tables miss some clones; where compared with another copy, unresolved V genes account for less than half of the shortfall, and the remainder is unexplained. This sample lists about 92,000 clones; about four fifths were detected once. Roughly 9.8% of the sample rests with the top ten. The material sequenced was blood. These receptors were collected from a woman aged 55-70 years in good health.

The chain uses TRBV29-1 and TRBJ2-1; D unclear. The V gene's germline CDR1 is SQVTM and CDR2 ANQGSEA. This CDR3 contains 14 residues. The V end lost 8 bases, the J end lost 9 bases, and 23 bases lay between the germline ends. In DNA form, the CDR3 reads TGCAGCACCCTGGTGGACCCCCTCGCCGGTGAGCAGTTCTTC. Its translation is CSTLVDPLAGEQFF.

This clone was seen a single time. The chain links TRBV4-3 to TRBJ1-2; TRBD1 might be the D (6 bases). Trimming cost V 1 base and J 2 bases, with 11 bases left between them. There are 15 residues in the CDR3. The V gene's germline CDR1 is LGHNA and CDR2 YSLEER. The CDR3: CASSQGVTGNYGYTF. The CDR3 DNA follows: TGCGCCAGCAGCCAAGGCGTCACAGGGAACTATGGCTACACCTTC.

The CDR3 DNA reads TGTGCCAGCAGTCCGACAGGGGTCGGTACAGATACGCAGTATTTT. Translating it yields CASSPTGVGTDTQYF. The V gene is TRBV7-2, the J gene TRBJ2-3; 8 bases align to TRBD1. This CDR3 is built from 15 residues. With V trimmed by 6 bases and J by 3 bases, 8 bases remained unmatched. Germline assignment: CDR1 SGHTA and CDR2 FQGNSA.

The chain combines TRBV6-5 with TRBJ2-2; 9 positions match TRBD2. Germline V gene data show CDR1 as MNHEY and CDR2 as SVGAGI. V dropped 7 bases and J dropped 5; count of bases not matched to a gene: 8. The CDR3 covers 15 residues. Written as DNA, the CDR3 is TGTGCCAGCACCTTTAGCGGGAGTAGGACCGGGGAGCTGTTTTTT. It translates to CASTFSGSRTGELFF.

This clone came up a few times. CDR3 in DNA: TGTGCCAGCAAAACAGGGAGAAAGGATCAGCCCCAGCATTTT. As protein: CASKTGRKDQPQHF. V and J are TRBV6-5 and TRBJ1-5; D is perhaps TRBD1 (6 bases). CDR3 length: 14 amino acids. Germline CDR1 is MNHEY and CDR2 is SVGAGI. The V gene lost 7 bases and the J gene lost 5 bases, with 15 bases spanning the gap.

CDR3 sequence reads: CASSQGADPRNTGELFF. The CDR3 region has the DNA TGCGCCAGCAGCCAAGGGGCCGACCCCAGGAACACCGGGGAGCTGTTTTTT. The chain has TRBV4-1 and TRBJ2-2, with no clear D. Trimming removed 1 base at V and 1 base at J, with 13 bases between. The CDR3 covers 17 residues. Germline V gene data show CDR1 as MGHRA and CDR2 as YSYEKL.

This clone was seen only once. The chain joins TRBV7-2 to TRBJ1-5; D is ambiguous. Germline CDR1 SGHTA, CDR2 FQGNSA. The CDR3 covers 14 residues. With 5 bases removed from V and 7 bases from J, the gap between germline ends came to 15 bases. This chain's CDR3 is CASSLGNGNQPQHF. DNA of the CDR3: TGTGCCAGCAGCCTGGGTAACGGGAACCAGCCCCAGCATTTT.

This clone showed up just a few times. V is TRBV6-2 or TRBV6-3 and J is TRBJ2-7, with D uncertain. CDR3 length: 11 amino acids. V was pared by 5 bases and J by 7 bases, with 9 bases between. The germline V gene has CDR1 MNHEY and CDR2 SVGEGT. The CDR3 loop is CASSRLIEQYF. As DNA, the CDR3 is TGTGCCAGCAGTCGATTAATTGAGCAGTACTTC.

CDR3 protein: CASSIQGIGTIYF. The CDR3 DNA is TGTGCCAGCAGTATACAGGGAATCGGCACCATATATTTT. The V call is TRBV6-5, the J call TRBJ1-3, with a weak D call TRBD1 (6 bases). The CDR3 totals 13 residues. The germline gives CDR1 MNHEY, CDR2 SVGAGI. V was cut by 5 bases and J by 9 bases, with 14 bases left in between.

This chain links TRBV6-1 with TRBJ2-7; 7 bases line up with TRBD2. The J segment lost 4 bases and the V segment lost 7 bases, leaving 7 bases of the junction unmatched. Per the germline V gene, CDR1 is MNHNS and CDR2 is SASEGT. This CDR3 is built from 13 residues. The CDR3 loop is CASIKGRGYEQYF. The CDR3 nucleotides are TGTGCCAGCATCAAGGGGAGGGGTTACGAGCAGTACTTC.

The chain carries TRBV7-2 and TRBJ2-7; 9 nucleotides line up with TRBD1. CDR3 size: 15 residues. Trimming cost V 2 bases and J 2 bases; bases outside gene matches: 4. Germline V gives CDR1 SGHTA, CDR2 FQGNSA. The CDR3 nucleotides are TGTGCCAGCAGCTTAAGCGGGACAGGGCCCTACGAGCAGTACTTC. It specifies CASSLSGTGPYEQYF.

This chain links TRBV27 with TRBJ1-6; tentative D call: TRBD1 (5 bases). The germline V and J ends were trimmed by 3 bases and 7 bases, with 13 bases remaining between them. Germline loops: CDR1 MNHEY, CDR2 SMNVEV (reference sequence). CDR3 size: 15 residues. CDR3 nucleotide sequence: TGTGCCAGCAGTTTCGGTAAGGGGTGGAATTCACCCCTCCACTTT. Amino acids: CASSFGKGWNSPLHF.

The rearrangement uses TRBV4-3 and TRBJ1-2, with 7 bases fitting TRBD1. Germline V gene data show CDR1 as LGHNA and CDR2 as YSLEER. Trimming took 4 bases from V and 6 from J; bases not matched to a gene: 11. This CDR3 spans 15 amino acids. In DNA form, the CDR3 reads TGCGCCAGCAGCCCTGGGCAGGCAGGGGGGGATGGCTACACCTTC. Protein sequence: CASSPGQAGGDGYTF.

This clone appeared once. V usage is TRBV4-3 and J usage is TRBJ2-5; D is perhaps TRBD1 or TRBD2 (6 bases each). This CDR3 comprises 15 residues. Trimming stripped 1 base from V and 4 bases from J, with 13 bases between. CDR1 is LGHNA and CDR2 is YSLEER in the germline V gene. The CDR3 spells CASSQVTGGGETQYF. Written as DNA, the CDR3 is TGCGCCAGCAGCCAAGTCACCGGGGGCGGAGAGACCCAGTACTTC.

This clone showed up just once. The chain couples TRBV19 to TRBJ2-2; 9 bases fit TRBD1. The germline gives CDR1 LNHDA, CDR2 SQIVND (reference sequence). There are 15 residues in the CDR3. Trimming cost V 6 bases and J 5 bases; bases outside gene matches: 7. The chain's CDR3 is CASRLIGTGTGELFF. CDR3 DNA: TGTGCCAGTAGACTCATAGGGACAGGGACCGGGGAGCTGTTTTTT.

This chain uses TRBV20-1 with TRBJ1-3; D ambiguous. CDR3 length: 11 amino acids. The V gene lost 6 bases and the J gene lost 2 bases, with 5 bases spanning the gap. Germline CDR1 DFQATT, CDR2 SNEGSKA (reference sequence). CDR3 sequence: CSASPGNTIYF. The CDR3 DNA reads as TGCAGTGCCAGCCCTGGAAACACCATATATTTT.

The J gene is TRBJ1-3, the V gene TRBV19, with unresolved D. Germline V CDR1 and CDR2: LNHDA, SQIVND (reference sequence). V was pared by 9 bases and J by 0 bases, with 15 bases between. This CDR3 has 15 residues. The CDR3 sequence is CASTPRMNSGNTIYF. For the CDR3, the DNA is TGTGCCAGCACGCCGAGGATGAACTCTGGAAACACCATATATTTT. The full variable domain, completed using reference TRBV19 and TRBJ1-3, is DGGITQSPKYLFRKEGQNVTLSCEQNLNHDAMYWYRQDPGQGLRLIYYSQIVNDFQKGDIAEGYSVSREKKESFPLTVTSAQKNPTAFYLCASTPRMNSGNTIYFGEGSWLTVV.

This clone was counted a single time. The chain has TRBV19 and TRBJ2-1; D is perhaps TRBD1 (5 bases). Looked up from germline, CDR1 is LNHDA and CDR2 is SQIVND (reference sequence). V was cut by 4 bases and J by 8 bases, with 15 bases left in between. The CDR3 is 14 residues long. CDR3 in amino acids: CASSSFQGTDEQFF. DNA of the CDR3: TGTGCCAGTAGTAGTTTCCAGGGTACTGATGAGCAGTTCTTC.

The chain combines TRBV11-1 with TRBJ1-6; 7 bases line up with TRBD1. Trimming took 4 bases from V and 9 from J; bases not matched to a gene: 3. The CDR3 length is 13 residues. In germline, CDR1 is SGHAT, CDR2 FQDESV (reference sequence). CDR3 loop: CASSSDRISPLHF. CDR3 bases: TGTGCCAGCAGCTCGGACAGGATTTCACCCCTCCACTTT.

For the CDR3, the DNA is TGTGCCAGCAGCCAGGGACCGTCGACTAATGAAAAACTGTTTTTT. Residues: CASSQGPSTNEKLFF. The chain combines TRBV5-6 with TRBJ1-4; tentatively, D is TRBD1 (5 bases). The germline V gene has CDR1 SGHDT and CDR2 YYEEEE. Trimming left V 4 bases short and J 2 bases short, with 12 bases between. This CDR3 comprises 15 residues. The variable domain in full, completed from reference TRBV5-6 and TRBJ1-4, reads DAGVTQSPTHLIKTRGQQVTLRCSPKSGHDTVSWYQQALGQGPQFIFQYYEEEERQRGNFPDRFSGHQFPNYSSELNVNALLLGDSALYLCASSQGPSTNEKLFFGSGTQLSVL.

The chain combines TRBV6-2 or TRBV6-3 with TRBJ1-5; D ambiguous. The CDR3 is made up of 18 amino acids. Germline-derived CDR1 and CDR2 are MNHEY and SVGEGT. V lost 2 bases and J lost 6, with 23 bases in between. CDR3 nucleotides: TGTGCCAGCAGTTACAGTCGGTTTTTGCTGGGGTCAACTCAGCCCCAGCATTTT. Its protein product is CASSYSRFLLGSTQPQHF.

V and J are TRBV27 and TRBJ1-5, with D possibly TRBD1 on 5 matching bases. V gave up 3 bases and J gave up 6 bases, with 12 bases separating them. This CDR3 comprises 14 residues. Germline assignment: CDR1 MNHEY and CDR2 SMNVEV (reference sequence). The DNA for the CDR3 is TGTGCCAGCAGTTTTGGGGGAAGGGTTCAGCCCCAGCATTTT. This encodes CASSFGGRVQPQHF.

V and J are TRBV11-3 and TRBJ2-1; 9 bases map to TRBD2. CDR1 SGHNT and CDR2 YENEEA come from the germline V gene. The CDR3 covers 15 residues. V trimming: 2 bases; J trimming: 8 bases; junction bases outside the gene matches: 7. CDR3 sequence: CASSLSSGGSDEQFF. For the CDR3, the DNA is TGTGCCAGCAGCTTATCAAGCGGGGGGTCGGATGAGCAGTTCTTC.

This chain uses TRBV4-3 with TRBJ1-5; D not resolved. This CDR3 has 16 amino acids. V was trimmed by 0 bases and J by 2 bases, leaving 11 bases between them. Germline values: CDR1 LGHNA, CDR2 YSLEER. CDR3 region: CASSQESGFGNQPQHF. The CDR3, as DNA: TGCGCCAGCAGCCAAGAAAGCGGATTTGGCAATCAGCCCCAGCATTTT.

This clone appeared once. This sequence joins TRBV5-1 and TRBJ1-1; D may be TRBD1 (5 bases). This CDR3 has 15 residues. Germline CDR1 is SGHRS and CDR2 is YFSETQ. The ends were cut back, 4 bases at V and 0 bases at J, with 13 bases in the middle. The CDR3 loop reads CASSLSGTLNTEAFF. CDR3 in DNA: TGCGCCAGCAGCCTTTCCGGGACGTTGAACACTGAAGCTTTCTTT.

V is TRBV12-3 or TRBV12-4 and J is TRBJ1-1; D ambiguous. V lost 8 bases and J lost 5, with 12 bases in between. The CDR3 has 12 residues. For the CDR3, the DNA is TGTGCCAGCGTAGGCGGGATAACTGAAGCTTTCTTT. Translation: CASVGGITEAFF.

This rearrangement joins TRBV10-2 to TRBJ1-1; D possibly corresponds to TRBD1 (5 bases). Deletions cut 8 bases from V and 11 bases from J, with 24 bases between. This CDR3 comprises 14 residues. The V gene's germline CDR1 is WSHSY and CDR2 SAAADI. The CDR3 protein is CASAEQTGGTGAFF. The DNA for the CDR3 is TGCGCCAGCGCCGAGCAGACGGGAGGGACGGGGGCTTTCTTT.